Shown below are 20 T cell receptor beta chains from a single sample sequenced in a study of cytomegalovirus exposure and HLA in healthy donors (dated by TCRdb to between 2016 and 2019). Libraries were made using the immunoSEQ multiplex PCR assay. The multiplex PCR relied on a mix of 60 forward primers for TCR Vbeta segments and 13 reverse primers for TCR Jbeta segments. TCRdb re-hosts the immuneACCESS table, in-frame sequences only. Its copies lack some clones; in the studies checked, an unresolved V gene accounts for under half of them, and the cause for the rest is not known. This sample comprises about 180,000 clones, more than 75% of them detected only once. About 1.5% of the sample belongs to the ten largest clones. Source material: PBMCs. The receptors were gathered from a man aged 40-49 years in good health and CMV-seronegative.

CDR3 protein: CASSQDVGGMVTEAFF. CDR3 nucleotide sequence: TGCGCCAGCAGCCAAGACGTTGGGGGGATGGTCACTGAAGCTTTCTTT. The chain employs TRBV4-1 and TRBJ1-1; D possibly corresponds to TRBD1 (5 bases). Per germline, CDR1 MGHRA and CDR2 YSYEKL. Trimming removed 0 bases from V and 4 bases from J, with 15 bases in between. CDR3 length: 16 residues.

V and J are TRBV18 and TRBJ1-1, with TRBD1 matching over 7 bases. This CDR3 is 15 amino acids long. Unmatched junction bases numbered 5, after V lost 3 bases and J lost 1 base. Germline lookup yields CDR1 KGHSH and CDR2 LQKENI. As DNA, the CDR3 is TGTGCCAGCTCACCGCTGGGACAGCAGAACACTGAAGCTTTCTTT. Protein: CASSPLGQQNTEAFF.

This chain uses TRBV9 with TRBJ2-7, with D perhaps TRBD2 (5 bases). The germline gives CDR1 SGDLS, CDR2 YYNGEE. Trimming took 4 bases from V and 5 from J, leaving 16 bases between them. The CDR3 has 14 amino acids. CDR3 protein: CASSPRRNGNEQYF. CDR3 DNA: TGTGCCAGCAGCCCCCGGAGGAACGGCAACGAGCAGTACTTC.

This clone was detected a few times. The chain joins TRBV10-2 to TRBJ2-1, with 10 bases aligning to TRBD2. From germline, CDR1 is WSHSY and CDR2 SAAADI. The CDR3 totals 15 residues. With V trimmed by 6 bases and J by 6 bases, 8 bases remained unmatched. CDR3 amino acids: CASSPISGRVNEQFF. The CDR3 nucleotides read TGCGCCAGCAGCCCGATCAGCGGGAGGGTCAATGAGCAGTTCTTC.

This clone was seen only once. The chain joins TRBV30 to TRBJ1-2; 8 bases align to TRBD1. The V segment lost 3 bases and the J segment 7 bases; nucleotides outside the gene matches: 10. The CDR3 has 14 residues. In germline, CDR1 is GTSNPN, CDR2 SVGIG (reference sequence). DNA of the CDR3: TGTGCCTGGAGGGCTAAGGACAGGGTGTTTGGCTACACCTTC. As protein: CAWRAKDRVFGYTF.

J is TRBJ2-1 and V is TRBV6-1; 8 bases are shared with TRBD1. This CDR3 is built from 15 residues. Per the germline V gene, CDR1 is MNHNS and CDR2 is SASEGT. The V gene end was trimmed by 3 bases and the J gene end by 2 bases; junction bases not matched to a gene: 3. The DNA of the CDR3 is TGTGCCAGCAGTGACAACAGGGGGGCCTACAATGAGCAGTTCTTC. It translates to CASSDNRGAYNEQFF.

CDR3 DNA sequence: TGTGCCAGCAGCGCCGGGACAGGGGTAGGCGAGCAGTACTTC. Translated, it gives CASSAGTGVGEQYF. The chain is built from TRBV9 and TRBJ2-7, with 10 bases aligning to TRBD1. CDR1 SGDLS and CDR2 YYNGEE come from the germline V gene. The CDR3 runs 14 residues. V trimming: 3 bases; J trimming: 6 bases; junction bases outside the gene matches: 6.

The chain links TRBV28 to TRBJ2-7, with TRBD1 identical over 7 bases. The CDR3 loop spans 14 amino acids. Germline loops: CDR1 MDHEN, CDR2 SYDVKM. The J segment lost 2 bases and the V segment lost 8 bases, leaving 9 bases of the junction unmatched. The CDR3 loop reads CASYTRDRPYEQYF. The CDR3, as DNA: TGTGCCAGCTACACCCGGGACAGACCCTACGAGCAGTACTTC.

The chain joins TRBV5-4 to TRBJ2-7; the D gene is possibly TRBD2 (6 bases). The germline V and J ends were trimmed by 3 bases and 10 bases, with 17 bases remaining between them. This CDR3 is built from 13 residues. Germline CDR1 SGHNT, CDR2 YYREEE (reference sequence). CDR3 nucleotides: TGTGCCAGCAGCTCCGCGGGACTCTCGGGCCAGTACTTC. Translated, it gives CASSSAGLSGQYF.

As DNA, the CDR3 is TGTGCCAGCAGCCCCGGTGTTTCGGGTGTGGATGGCTACACCTTC. Amino acid sequence: CASSPGVSGVDGYTF. The chain employs TRBV7-9 and TRBJ1-2; D call uncertain. CDR3 length equals 15 residues. V dropped 5 bases and J dropped 6 bases, with 19 bases sitting between them. The germline V gene encodes CDR1 SEHNR and CDR2 FQNEAQ (reference sequence). The entire variable domain, with the rest obtained from reference TRBV7-9 and TRBJ1-2, is as follows: DTGVSQNPRHKITKRGQNVTFRCDPISEHNRLYWYRQTLGQGPEFLTYFQNEAQLEKSRLLSDRFSAERPKGSFSTLEIQRTEQGDSAMYLCASSPGVSGVDGYTFGSGTRLTVV.

This sequence joins TRBV6-5 and TRBJ2-7; 8 bases fit TRBD1. This CDR3 contains 15 residues. V shed 5 bases, J shed 2 bases, and the junction held 8 bases outside the gene matches. Germline CDR1 reads MNHEY; CDR2 reads SVGAGI. The CDR3 bases are TGTGCCAGCAGTATAGCACAGGGGGGACCCTACGAGCAGTACTTC. Protein product: CASSIAQGGPYEQYF.

This clone was picked up a small number of times. The rearrangement joins TRBV5-1 to TRBJ2-3, with D maybe TRBD1 (6 bases). The CDR3 is 17 amino acids. V gave up 0 bases and J gave up 0 bases, with 14 bases separating them. Per the germline V gene, CDR1 is SGHRS and CDR2 is YFSETQ. As DNA, the CDR3 is TGCGCCAGCAGCTTGGGGGTTGGGACACCCAGCACAGATACGCAGTATTTT. It encodes CASSLGVGTPSTDTQYF.

The V call is TRBV10-1, the J call TRBJ2-1; D is perhaps TRBD1 (6 bases). The CDR3 sequence is 15 residues long. With 6 bases removed from V and 0 bases from J, the gap between germline ends came to 12 bases. Germline CDR1 WNHNN, CDR2 SYGVQD (reference sequence). The CDR3 spells CASRPQGASYNEQFF. The CDR3 region has the DNA TGCGCCAGCAGGCCACAGGGTGCCTCCTACAATGAGCAGTTCTTC.

The chain recombines TRBV7-2 with TRBJ2-7, with D maybe TRBD1 (6 bases). Trimming took 3 bases from V and 2 from J, leaving 14 bases between them. The CDR3 consists of 15 residues. CDR1 and CDR2 from the germline V gene are SGHTA and FQGNSA. The CDR3 sequence: CASSFTGQTPYEQYF. The DNA of the CDR3 is TGTGCCAGCAGCTTTACAGGACAGACTCCCTACGAGCAGTACTTC.

Of note for this clone: At one end the junction does not follow the germline gene, possibly because of a read error. This chain connects TRBV28 to TRBJ2-7; 7 bases match TRBD2. The length of the CDR3 is 20 residues. CDR1 is MDHEN and CDR2 is SYDVKM in the germline V gene. The CDR3 loop is CVSSLERANPTGGLSYEQYF. CDR3 bases: TGTGTCAGCAGTTTAGAGCGGGCTAACCCGACGGGAGGCCTCTCCTACGAGCAGTACTTC.

This clone was counted only a few times. V is TRBV5-4 and J is TRBJ1-2; possible D gene TRBD1, 5 bases. The CDR3 runs 15 residues. Germline loops: CDR1 SGHNT, CDR2 YYREEE (reference sequence). Trimming cost V 3 bases and J 2 bases, with 14 bases left between them. The CDR3 protein is CASSSYQGPNYGYTF. CDR3 nucleotide sequence: TGTGCCAGCAGCTCTTATCAGGGTCCCAACTATGGCTACACCTTC.

V and J are TRBV7-3 and TRBJ2-1; 10 bases align to TRBD2. The CDR3 runs 17 residues. With 4 bases clipped from V and 4 bases from J, the junction kept 10 bases outside the gene matches. Germline CDR1 and CDR2: SGHTA and FQGTGA. CDR3 residues: CASSSYGLAGAYNEQFF. The CDR3 nucleotides read TGTGCCAGCAGCTCCTATGGCCTAGCGGGGGCTTACAATGAGCAGTTCTTC. Full variable domain (outside the CDR3, taken from reference TRBV7-3 and TRBJ2-1): GAGVSQTPSNKVTEKGKYVELRCDPISGHTALYWYRQSLGQGPEFLIYFQGTGAADDSGLPNDRFFAVRPEGSVSTLKIQRTERGDSAVYLCASSSYGLAGAYNEQFFGPGTRLTVL.

This clone has only a few counts. This chain joins TRBV28 and TRBJ2-7, with D possibly matching TRBD1 (6 bases). CDR1 is MDHEN and CDR2 is SYDVKM in the germline V gene. The V gene lost 3 bases and the J gene lost 4 bases, with 16 bases spanning the gap. The CDR3 runs to 15 residues. CDR3: CASSFSGLGGYEQYF. CDR3 coding DNA: TGTGCCAGCAGTTTTTCCGGATTAGGGGGATACGAGCAGTACTTC. The entire variable domain, with the rest obtained from reference TRBV28 and TRBJ2-7, is as follows: DVKVTQSSRYLVKRTGEKVFLECVQDMDHENMFWYRQDPGLGLRLIYFSYDVKMKEKGDIPEGYSVSREKKERFSLILESASTNQTSMYLCASSFSGLGGYEQYFGPGTRLTVT.

This clone was counted once. This chain links TRBV6-5 with TRBJ2-7; the D gene is possibly TRBD1 (6 bases). CDR1 MNHEY and CDR2 SVGAGI come from the germline V gene. The CDR3 covers 12 residues. Trimming shortened V by 5 bases and J by 4 bases, and 9 bases separated the two germline ends. The CDR3 DNA reads as TGTGCCAGCAGTCCGGACAGATACGAGCAGTACTTC. Amino acid sequence: CASSPDRYEQYF.

This chain joins TRBV5-1 and TRBJ2-3; possibly TRBD1 for D (5 bases). The germline V gene encodes CDR1 SGHRS and CDR2 YFSETQ. Trimming left V 2 bases short and J 4 bases short, with 14 bases between. The CDR3 spans 15 residues. Here the CDR3 reads CASSLGQGQADTQYF. The CDR3 bases are TGCGCCAGCAGCTTAGGGCAGGGTCAGGCAGATACGCAGTATTTT.